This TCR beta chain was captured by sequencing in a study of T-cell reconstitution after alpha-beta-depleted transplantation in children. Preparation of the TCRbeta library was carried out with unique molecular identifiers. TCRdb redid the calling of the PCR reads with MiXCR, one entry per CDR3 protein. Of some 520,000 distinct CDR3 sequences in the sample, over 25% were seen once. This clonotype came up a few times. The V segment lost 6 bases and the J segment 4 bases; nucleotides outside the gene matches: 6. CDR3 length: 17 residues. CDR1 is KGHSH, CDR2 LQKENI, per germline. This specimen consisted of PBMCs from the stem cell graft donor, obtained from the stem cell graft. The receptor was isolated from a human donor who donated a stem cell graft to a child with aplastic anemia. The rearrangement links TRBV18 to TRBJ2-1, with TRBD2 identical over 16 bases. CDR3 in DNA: TGTGCCAGCTCGCGTGCGGGACTAGCGGGAGGGTACAATGAGCAGTTCTTC. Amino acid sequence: CASSRAGLAGGYNEQFF.